The 19 T cell receptor beta chains below come from one sample, sequenced in a study of radiation and T cells in renal cell carcinoma. Treatment given: 15 Gy SBRT to primary tumor, nephrectomy 4 weeks later. Only in-frame clones appear in the TCRdb table, and some are missing; sequencing was by immunoSEQ multiplex PCR. This repertoire shows 15,000 to 20,000 clones, around 50% found once; its top ten account for 12%. Sequencing was performed on tumor tissue, taken from a patient whose treatment included radiotherapy and nephrectomy. Receptors originate from a man aged 45-60 years with renal cell carcinoma.

At least ten counts were recorded for this clone. The chain combines TRBV2 with TRBJ1-5, with D hard to call. CDR3 length equals 13 residues. Per the germline V gene, CDR1 is SNHLY and CDR2 is FYNNEI. V lost 6 bases, J lost 2 bases, and 8 bases lay in between. CDR3 nucleotides: TGTGCCAGCAGGTCCACTGGCAATCAGCCCCAGCATTTT. This sequence encodes CASRSTGNQPQHF. Together with reference TRBV2 and TRBJ1-5, the CDR3 gives the full variable domain: EPEVTQTPSHQVTQMGQEVILRCVPISNHLYFYWYRQILGQKVEFLVSFYNNEISEKSEIFDDQFSVERPDGSNFTLKIRSTKLEDSAMYFCASRSTGNQPQHFGDGTRLSIL.

The rearrangement uses TRBV27 and TRBJ1-1; the D gene is possibly TRBD1 (5 bases). The germline V and J ends were trimmed by 5 bases and 7 bases, with 8 bases remaining between them. The CDR3 length is 11 residues. Per germline, CDR1 MNHEY and CDR2 SMNVEV (reference sequence). The CDR3 region is CASSHGGEAFF. The CDR3 region has the DNA TGTGCCAGCAGTCATGGGGGTGAAGCTTTCTTT.

V and J are TRBV5-1 and TRBJ2-3; possibly TRBD1 for D (5 bases). The CDR3 has 14 residues. Germline V gives CDR1 SGHRS, CDR2 YFSETQ. Trimming shortened V by 0 bases and J by 2 bases, and 7 bases separated the two germline ends. DNA for the CDR3: TGCGCCAGCAGCTTGGGGGGCTACACAGATACGCAGTATTTT. This codes for CASSLGGYTDTQYF. The variable domain in full, with the rest retrieved from reference TRBV5-1 and TRBJ2-3, is KAGVTQTPRYLIKTRGQQVTLSCSPISGHRSVSWYQQTPGQGLQFLFEYFSETQRNKGNFPGRFSGRQFSNSRSEMNVSTLELGDSALYLCASSLGGYTDTQYFGPGTRLTVL.

There are a few counts of this clone. CDR3 bases: TGTGCCAGCAGTGAGGGACTAGCGGGAGATGAGCAGTTCTTC. Protein sequence: CASSEGLAGDEQFF. The chain employs TRBV6-4 and TRBJ2-1; 14 bases line up with TRBD2. Germline lookup yields CDR1 MRHNA and CDR2 SNTAGT. Trimming at V came to 3 bases and at J to 8 bases, leaving 0 bases not matched to a gene. The CDR3 has 14 residues.

The J gene is TRBJ1-4, the V gene TRBV6-6; no clear D. Trimming took 2 bases from V and 4 from J, leaving 11 bases between them. The CDR3 runs to 15 residues. CDR1 MNHNY and CDR2 SVGAGI come from the germline V gene (reference sequence). CDR3 loop: CASSYTGSLNEKLFF. Here the CDR3 DNA reads TGTGCCAGCAGTTACACCGGGTCCCTTAATGAAAAACTGTTTTTT.

There are a few counts of this clone. J is TRBJ1-2 and V is TRBV6-1; tentative D call: TRBD1 (5 bases). Trimming left V 10 bases short and J 4 bases short, with 19 bases between. The CDR3 loop spans 14 amino acids. The germline V gene has CDR1 MNHNS and CDR2 SASEGT. The CDR3 coding sequence is TGTGCCAACTTCGGGGACGGGCTCGGCTATGGCTACACCTTC. Its protein is CANFGDGLGYGYTF.

This clone is classed as medium-sized. V and J are TRBV6-5 and TRBJ1-1; D perhaps matches TRBD1 (5 bases). The CDR3 spans 14 residues. Per germline, CDR1 MNHEY and CDR2 SVGAGI. V lost 5 bases to trimming and J lost 8 bases, with 18 bases between them. The DNA for the CDR3 is TGTGCCAGCAGTCTCCTGGGCAGGGCTGCCGAAGCTTTCTTT. Its translation: CASSLLGRAAEAFF.

The chain joins TRBV5-6 to TRBJ2-5; D gene ambiguous. CDR1 and CDR2 (germline): SGHDT, YYEEEE. CDR3 size: 13 residues. V dropped 0 bases and J dropped 7 bases, with 10 bases sitting between them. CDR3 coding DNA: TGTGCCAGCAGCTTGGACCAAGTTGGGACCCAGTACTTC. This encodes CASSLDQVGTQYF. The full variable domain, completed using reference TRBV5-6 and TRBJ2-5, is DAGVTQSPTHLIKTRGQQVTLRCSPKSGHDTVSWYQQALGQGPQFIFQYYEEEERQRGNFPDRFSGHQFPNYSSELNVNALLLGDSALYLCASSLDQVGTQYFGPGTRLLVL.

The chain employs TRBV21-1 and TRBJ2-7; the table assigns TRBD1, which was not confirmed against the DNA. TRBV21-1 is a known pseudogene. The CDR3 has 17 residues. In nucleotides, the CDR3 is TGTGCCAGCAGCAAAGCGGACAGGGCTACCTTACCCTACGAGCAGTACTTC. Translated, it gives CASSKADRATLPYEQYF.

The chain carries TRBV7-8 and TRBJ2-1, with 9 bases aligning to TRBD2. Germline CDR1 is SGHVS and CDR2 is FQNEAQ. There are 17 residues in the CDR3. V shed 5 bases, J shed 9 bases, and the junction held 17 bases outside the gene matches. The CDR3 region has the DNA TGTGCCAGCAGCCATGGGCCCCAACGGACTAGCGAGGGTGAGCAGTTCTTC. Translation: CASSHGPQRTSEGEQFF.

This clone was seen a single time. The CDR3 loop is CASSSSGRTYEQYF. The CDR3 nucleotides read TGCGCCAGCAGCTCATCCGGGAGAACCTACGAGCAGTACTTC. The chain carries TRBV5-1 and TRBJ2-7; possibly TRBD2 for D (6 bases). Germline lookup yields CDR1 SGHRS and CDR2 YFSETQ. Trimming pared 3 bases from V and 2 bases from J, leaving 12 bases between. The CDR3 has 14 amino acids.

The rearrangement joins TRBV30 to TRBJ1-5; the D is unclear. V lost 2 bases to trimming and J lost 0 bases, with 5 bases between them. This CDR3 is 13 amino acids long. The germline CDR1 and CDR2 sequences are GTSNPN and SVGIG (reference sequence). CDR3 sequence reads: CAWSLSSNQPQHF. The CDR3 DNA reads as TGTGCCTGGAGTCTGAGTAGCAATCAGCCCCAGCATTTT. The whole variable domain, remainder taken from reference TRBV30 and TRBJ1-5, is SQTIHQWPATLVQPVGSPLSLECTVEGTSNPNLYWYRQAAGRGLQLLFYSVGIGQISSEVPQNLSASRPQDRQFILSSKKLLLSDSGFYLCAWSLSSNQPQHFGDGTRLSIL.

This chain connects TRBV18 to TRBJ2-3; tentative D call: TRBD1 (5 bases). V was clipped by 1 base and J by 4 bases, with 18 bases between them. Germline V gene sequence: CDR1 KGHSH, CDR2 LQKENI. The CDR3 is 17 residues long. For the CDR3, the DNA is TGTGCCAGCTCACCACGTAACCGACAGCATGGGGCAGATACGCAGTATTTT. It specifies CASSPRNRQHGADTQYF.

This clone was seen a handful of times. V is TRBV6-5 and J is TRBJ1-2; 8 nucleotides align to TRBD1. Germline values: CDR1 MNHEY, CDR2 SVGAGI. This CDR3 has 15 amino acids. After removal of 5 bases from V and 1 base from J, the junction contained 6 bases not matched to a gene. The CDR3 sequence is CASSSKTGVNYGYTF. The CDR3 DNA sequence: TGTGCCAGCAGTAGTAAGACAGGGGTTAACTATGGCTACACCTTC.

This clone has only a few counts. V usage is TRBV7-2 and J usage is TRBJ1-1; weak D call: TRBD1 (6 bases). V lost 5 bases to trimming and J lost 0 bases, with 16 bases between them. There are 16 residues in the CDR3. Germline V gene sequence: CDR1 SGHTA, CDR2 FQGNSA. CDR3 sequence reads: CASSTTGTLMNTEAFF. CDR3 nucleotide sequence: TGTGCCAGCAGCACCACCGGGACATTGATGAACACTGAAGCTTTCTTT.

This clone counts as medium-sized. The chain is built from TRBV19 and TRBJ2-7, with TRBD1 matching 9 bases. Germline V gene lookup returns CDR1 LNHDA and CDR2 SQIVND (reference sequence). This CDR3 region has 15 residues. V shed 5 bases and J 3 bases; nucleotides not matched to a gene: 8. Here the CDR3 reads CASSLTGGGYYEQYF. DNA for the CDR3: TGTGCCAGTAGTCTAACAGGGGGCGGATACTACGAGCAGTACTTC.

Concerning this clone: The same CDR3 arises from other DNA sequences in this sample as well. J is TRBJ2-7 and V is TRBV11-2; possible D gene TRBD1, 6 bases. Germline loops: CDR1 SGHAT, CDR2 FQNNGV. The CDR3 sequence is 12 residues long. Trimming removed 0 bases at V and 7 bases at J, with 7 bases between. CDR3 loop: CASSLDRGEQYF. CDR3 nucleotides: TGTGCCAGCAGCTTAGATAGGGGGGAGCAGTACTTC.

V usage is TRBV11-2 and J usage is TRBJ2-5, with D maybe TRBD2 (6 bases). V gave up 3 bases and J gave up 3 bases, with 20 bases separating them. Germline assignment: CDR1 SGHAT and CDR2 FQNNGV. This CDR3 region has 17 residues. This chain's CDR3 is CASSFNPGSRGEETQYF. The CDR3 DNA follows: TGTGCCAGCAGCTTCAACCCCGGGAGTAGGGGAGAAGAGACCCAGTACTTC. The full variable domain, with the rest looked up from reference TRBV11-2 and TRBJ2-5, is EAGVAQSPRYKIIEKRQSVAFWCNPISGHATLYWYQQILGQGPKLLIQFQNNGVVDDSQLPKDRFSAERLKGVDSTLKIQPAKLEDSAVYLCASSFNPGSRGEETQYFGPGTRLLVL.

This clone came up a few times. The chain uses TRBV5-5 and TRBJ2-7; TRBD2 might be the D (6 bases). Germline loops: CDR1 SGHKS, CDR2 YYEKEE (reference sequence). The CDR3 has 14 residues. Trimming removed 2 bases at V and 3 bases at J, with 12 bases between. The CDR3 DNA follows: TGTGCCAGCAGCTTATTAACGGAGGGCTACGAGCAGTACTTC. It yields the protein CASSLLTEGYEQYF.